This T cell receptor beta chain comes out of a study of human T cells and chemical hapten exposure. About the study: Slight volume differences across pooled libraries mainly accounted for varying per-sample TCR yields. Study results and caveats: Against controls, expanded TCRs gave rise to significantly more large CDR3 similarity clusters. Patch test score was positively correlated with the counts of TCRs that had expanded at PT1.

TCRdb used MiXCR to reprocess the RACE reads, holding one entry per CDR3 protein. The sample consists of about 42,000 distinct CDR3 sequences, around 8.9% of them appearing once. This clonotype was counted at least ten times. Its specificity is unknown. Time point meaning: patch test 2, 6 weeks after DPC sensitization. As for treatment: therapeutic diphenylcyclopropenone sensitization with weekly scalp DPC. The sequence came from a woman in her forties with alopecia areata. Some clones in this sample may be carry-over from other donors' samples. Material: whole blood, obtained in connection with sensitization to the hapten diphenylcyclopropenone (DPC).

CDR3 region: CASSPDSSGNQPQHF. The CDR3, as DNA: TGTGCCAGCAGCCCGGACTCCTCAGGGAATCAGCCCCAGCATTTT. V is TRBV3-1 and J is TRBJ1-5; a weak D match, TRBD1 (5 bases). Looked up from germline, CDR1 is LGHDT and CDR2 is YNNKEL (reference sequence). This CDR3 has 15 residues. V lost 4 bases, J lost 4 bases, and 14 bases lay in between.